This TCR beta chain was captured by sequencing in a study of shared clonotypes between healthy human individuals. With regard to this clone: Its specificity is unknown.

Germline loops: CDR1 SEHNR, CDR2 FQNEAQ (reference sequence). This CDR3 has 16 residues. The J segment lost 0 bases and the V segment lost 2 bases, leaving 4 bases of the junction unmatched. Only in-frame clones appear in the TCRdb table, and some are missing; sequencing was by immunoSEQ multiplex PCR. Here the sample spans some 2,100,000 clones, more than 85% being singletons. CD8 cells classed as naive were CD45RO-negative and positively selected for CCR7, excluding terminally differentiated effector memory CD45RA+ cells. General study points: The study sampled only blood, and tissue repertoires likely differ. Estimated clonotype richness was generally higher in naive than memory subsets.

The gene calls are TRBV7-9 and TRBJ2-1, with 7 bases lining up with TRBD2. This receptor was obtained from a man between 18 and 35 years old in good health. Some clones in this sample may be carry-over from other donors' samples. The sequencing sample was made of naive CD8+ T cells from PBMCs. In nucleotides, the CDR3 is TGTGCCAGCAGCTTAACTAAGCGGGGCTCCTACAATGAGCAGTTCTTC. Translation gives CASSLTKRGSYNEQFF.